This record looks at one TCR beta chain sequence and its context. Its antigen remains undetermined. No quality values exist for individual bases; no much larger clone is one base distant. At one collaborating source in Seattle, patients were enrolled during active infection and were followed longitudinally through the course of disease. Collaborating institutions collected whole blood in K2EDTA tubes following their own protocols. For TCRbeta analysis, collaborators shipped samples in one of three forms: frozen whole blood, isolated PBMCs, or DNA extracted from either of those sample types. These data come from a study of blood T cell repertoires in COVID-19 (dated by TCRdb to about 2020). Regarding the research as a whole: The collaborator samples originated in the United States, Italy and Spain and spanned the acute and convalescent phases of COVID-19. The repertoires were released in a freely available public database meant as a resource for research on the immune response to SARS-CoV-2. Where HLA class I and class II types were available, the types were taken from metadata supplied by the sample provider, not from assay-based typing. A de-identified subject ID, COVID-19 status, age in years and sex were almost always included in the sample metadata. The samples were drawn from the first 160 participants of the ongoing ImmuneRACE study and from over a thousand subjects provided by 6 global collaborators. The dataset comprised deeply sampled blood TCRbeta repertoires from subjects exposed to, actively infected with, or recovered from COVID-19. The prospective study material was composed of cDNA or gDNA derived from T cells, B-cell-depleted T cells, or PBMCs.

TCRbeta CDR3 regions were amplified from genomic DNA using the immunoSEQ Assay, a bias-controlled multiplex PCR. On the study's bioinformatics: Within the assay, amplification of reference gene primers was used to estimate how many nucleated cells each sample contained. Sequence reads were collapsed and filtered to measure the absolute abundance of every unique TCRbeta CDR3 rearrangement. For each sample, productive Simpson clonality was calculated by taking the square root of Simpson's diversity index across productive rearrangements. Not all clones reach the TCRdb copy of this immuneACCESS table, which keeps in-frame sequences only. Checked studies attribute under half of the gap to unresolved V genes and leave the rest unexplained. From that table come the V and J calls and clone size; the DNA was used to work out D and trimming. A total of about 280,000 clones appear in this sample, approximately 89% of them only once. Jointly, the top ten make up roughly 10% of the sample.

Here is what the overall study found, with its caveats: Clinical and demographic metadata were provided uncurated, with the amount varying by source and participant.

The sequence came from a woman aged 25 to 39 with COVID-19, enrolled during active disease. The sequenced material came from peripheral blood.

The DNA sequence follows: TGCGCCAGCAGCTTCCGGGGGGGCGGCGAGACCCAGTACTTC. The resulting protein is CASSFRGGGETQYF. The rearranged chain carries TRBV5-1 and TRBJ2-5; TRBD2 aligns with 8 central bases. Inclusive of the bounding cysteine and phenylalanine, the CDR3 is 14 residues long. Of the read, only the CDR3 DNA is kept; its 42 bases are in frame from base 1. CDR1 and CDR2, per the germline V gene, are SGHRS and YFSETQ. Germline trimming: 2 bases from V, 5 bases from J; junction bases outside gene matches: 5.